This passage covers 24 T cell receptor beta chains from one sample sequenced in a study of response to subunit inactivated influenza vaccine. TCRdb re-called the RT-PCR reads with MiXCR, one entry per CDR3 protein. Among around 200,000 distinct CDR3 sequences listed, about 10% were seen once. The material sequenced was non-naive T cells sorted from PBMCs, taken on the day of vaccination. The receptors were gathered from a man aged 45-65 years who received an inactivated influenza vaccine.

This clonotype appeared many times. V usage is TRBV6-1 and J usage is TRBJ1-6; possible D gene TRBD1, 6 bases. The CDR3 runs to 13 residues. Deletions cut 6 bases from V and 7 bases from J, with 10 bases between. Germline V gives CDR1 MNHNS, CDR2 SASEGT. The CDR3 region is CASRPGANSPLHF. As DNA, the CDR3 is TGTGCCAGCAGACCGGGGGCGAATTCACCCCTCCACTTT.

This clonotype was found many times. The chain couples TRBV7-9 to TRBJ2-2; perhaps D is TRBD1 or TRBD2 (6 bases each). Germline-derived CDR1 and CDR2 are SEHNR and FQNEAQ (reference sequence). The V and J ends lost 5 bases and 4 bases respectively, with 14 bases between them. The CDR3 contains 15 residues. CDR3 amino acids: CASSPLGGPTGELFF. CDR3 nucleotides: TGTGCCAGCAGCCCCCTTGGGGGGCCCACCGGGGAGCTGTTTTTT.

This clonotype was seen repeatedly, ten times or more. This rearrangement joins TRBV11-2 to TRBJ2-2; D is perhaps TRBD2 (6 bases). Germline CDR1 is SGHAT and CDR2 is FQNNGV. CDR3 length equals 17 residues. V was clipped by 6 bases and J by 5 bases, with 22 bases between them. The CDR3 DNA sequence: TGTGCCAGCAGAGGGGTAAAAAAATCCCGGGGGACCGGGGAGCTGTTTTTT. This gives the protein CASRGVKKSRGTGELFF.

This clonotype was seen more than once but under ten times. CDR3 region: CASSLRDRGKLFF. The DNA of the CDR3 is TGCGCCAGCAGCCTCCGGGACAGAGGAAAACTGTTTTTT. The rearrangement joins TRBV5-1 to TRBJ1-4; 7 nucleotides match TRBD1. Germline assignment: CDR1 SGHRS and CDR2 YFSETQ. This CDR3 region has 13 residues. The junction had 7 bases not matched to a gene; V was cut back by 4 bases and J by 10 bases.

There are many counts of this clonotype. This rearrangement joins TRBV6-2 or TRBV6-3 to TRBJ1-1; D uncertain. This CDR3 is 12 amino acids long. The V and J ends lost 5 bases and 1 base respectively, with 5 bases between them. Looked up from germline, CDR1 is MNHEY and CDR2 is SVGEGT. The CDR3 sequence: CASSKRNTEAFF. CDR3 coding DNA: TGTGCCAGCAGTAAAAGGAACACTGAAGCTTTCTTT.

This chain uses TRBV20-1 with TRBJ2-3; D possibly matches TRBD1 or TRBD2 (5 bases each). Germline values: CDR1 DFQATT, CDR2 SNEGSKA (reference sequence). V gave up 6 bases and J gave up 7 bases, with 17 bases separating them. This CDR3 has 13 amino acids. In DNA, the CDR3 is TGCAGTGCACCGGGACCAGAATTATATACGCAGTATTTT. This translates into CSAPGPELYTQYF.

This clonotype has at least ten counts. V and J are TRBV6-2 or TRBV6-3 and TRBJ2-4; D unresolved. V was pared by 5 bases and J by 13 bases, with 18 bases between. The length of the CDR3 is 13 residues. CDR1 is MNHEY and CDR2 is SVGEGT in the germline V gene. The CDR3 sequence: CASSMVDIFHQYF. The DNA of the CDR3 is TGTGCCAGCAGTATGGTCGACATTTTCCACCAGTACTTC.

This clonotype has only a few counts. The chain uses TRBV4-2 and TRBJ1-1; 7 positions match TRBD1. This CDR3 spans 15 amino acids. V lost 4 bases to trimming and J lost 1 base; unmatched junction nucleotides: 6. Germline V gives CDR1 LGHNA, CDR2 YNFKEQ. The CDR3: CASSPGGQKNTEAFF. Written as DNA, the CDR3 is TGTGCCAGCAGCCCAGGGGGACAGAAGAACACTGAAGCTTTCTTT.

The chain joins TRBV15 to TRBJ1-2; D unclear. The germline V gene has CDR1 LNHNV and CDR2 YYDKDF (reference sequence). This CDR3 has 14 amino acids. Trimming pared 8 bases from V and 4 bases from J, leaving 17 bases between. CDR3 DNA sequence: TGTGCCACCCGGTGGGGTGGAGAGGCCTATGGCTACACCTTC. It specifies CATRWGGEAYGYTF.

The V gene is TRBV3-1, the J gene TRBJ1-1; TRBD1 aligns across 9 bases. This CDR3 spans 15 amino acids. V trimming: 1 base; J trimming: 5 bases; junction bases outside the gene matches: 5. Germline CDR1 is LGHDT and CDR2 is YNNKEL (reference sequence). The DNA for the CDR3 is TGTGCCAGCAGCCAAGGGTCTGACAGGGGGACTGAAGCTTTCTTT. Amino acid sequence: CASSQGSDRGTEAFF.

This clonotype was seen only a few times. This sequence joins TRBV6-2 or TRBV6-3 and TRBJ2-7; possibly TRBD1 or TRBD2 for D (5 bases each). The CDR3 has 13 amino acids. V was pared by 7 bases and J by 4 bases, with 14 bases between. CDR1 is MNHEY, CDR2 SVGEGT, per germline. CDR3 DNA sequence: TGTGCCAGCACCGAGACTTGGGGGTACGAGCAGTACTTC. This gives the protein CASTETWGYEQYF.

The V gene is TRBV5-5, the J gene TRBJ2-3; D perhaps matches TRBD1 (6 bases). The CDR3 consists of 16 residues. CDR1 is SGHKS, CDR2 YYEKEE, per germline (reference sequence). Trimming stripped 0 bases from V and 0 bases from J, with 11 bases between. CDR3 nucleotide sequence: TGTGCCAGCAGCTTGGTGGGGGCGGAGAGCACAGATACGCAGTATTTT. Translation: CASSLVGAESTDTQYF. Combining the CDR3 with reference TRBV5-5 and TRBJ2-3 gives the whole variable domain DAGVTQSPTHLIKTRGQQVTLRCSPISGHKSVSWYQQVLGQGPQFIFQYYEKEERGRGNFPDRFSARQFPNYSSELNVNALLLGDSALYLCASSLVGAESTDTQYFGPGTRLTVL.

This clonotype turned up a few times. The CDR3 is CASSQVSGRGSYNEQFF. The CDR3, as DNA: TGCGCCAGCAGCCAAGTCAGCGGGAGAGGCTCCTACAATGAGCAGTTCTTC. The rearrangement links TRBV4-3 to TRBJ2-1, with 8 nucleotides matching TRBD2. The CDR3 runs to 17 residues. After removal of 1 base from V and 0 bases from J, the junction contained 5 bases not matched to a gene. Germline V gives CDR1 LGHNA, CDR2 YSLEER.

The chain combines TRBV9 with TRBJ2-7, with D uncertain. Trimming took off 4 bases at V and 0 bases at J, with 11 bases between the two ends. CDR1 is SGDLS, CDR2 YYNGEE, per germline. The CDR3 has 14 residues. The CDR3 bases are TGTGCCAGCAGCCCATCACAGCGCTCCTACGAGCAGTACTTC. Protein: CASSPSQRSYEQYF. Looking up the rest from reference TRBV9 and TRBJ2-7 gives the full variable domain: DSGVTQTPKHLITATGQRVTLRCSPRSGDLSVYWYQQSLDQGLQFLIQYYNGEERAKGNILERFSAQQFPDLHSELNLSSLELGDSALYFCASSPSQRSYEQYFGPGTRLTVT.

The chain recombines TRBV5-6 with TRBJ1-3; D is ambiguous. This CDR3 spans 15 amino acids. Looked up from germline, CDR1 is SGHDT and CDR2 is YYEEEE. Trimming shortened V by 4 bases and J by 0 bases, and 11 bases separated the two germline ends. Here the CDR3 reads CASSLRANSGNTIYF. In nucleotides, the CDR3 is TGTGCCAGCAGCCTCAGAGCAAACTCTGGAAACACCATATATTTT.

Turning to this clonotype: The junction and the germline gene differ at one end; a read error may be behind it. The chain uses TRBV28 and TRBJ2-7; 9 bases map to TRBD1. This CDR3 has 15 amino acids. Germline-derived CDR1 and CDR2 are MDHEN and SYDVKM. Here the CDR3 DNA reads TGTGCCAGCAATAATGGGGGACAGGGCTCCAACGAGCAGTACTTC. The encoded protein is CASNNGGQGSNEQYF.

This CDR3 is CASGSDTINEQFF. The CDR3 nucleotides are TGTGCTAGTGGTTCGGACACCATCAATGAGCAGTTCTTC. The rearrangement links TRBV12-5 to TRBJ2-1, with D perhaps matching TRBD1 (5 bases). Germline CDR1 and CDR2: LGHNT and FRNRAP. Trimming took 4 bases from V and 6 from J, leaving 10 bases between them. This CDR3 is built from 13 residues.

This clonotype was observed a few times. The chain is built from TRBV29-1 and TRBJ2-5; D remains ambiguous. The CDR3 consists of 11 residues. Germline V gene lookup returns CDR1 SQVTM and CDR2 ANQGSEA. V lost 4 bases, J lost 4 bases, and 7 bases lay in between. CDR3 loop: CSVGFRETQYF. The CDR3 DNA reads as TGCAGCGTTGGGTTTCGAGAGACCCAGTACTTC.

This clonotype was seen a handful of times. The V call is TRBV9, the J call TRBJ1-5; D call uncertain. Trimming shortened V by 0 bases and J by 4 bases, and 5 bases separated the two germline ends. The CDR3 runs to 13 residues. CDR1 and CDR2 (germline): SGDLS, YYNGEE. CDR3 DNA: TGTGCCAGCAGCGTAGATGTGAATCAGCCCCAGCATTTT. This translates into CASSVDVNQPQHF. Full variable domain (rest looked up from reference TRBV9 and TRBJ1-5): DSGVTQTPKHLITATGQRVTLRCSPRSGDLSVYWYQQSLDQGLQFLIQYYNGEERAKGNILERFSAQQFPDLHSELNLSSLELGDSALYFCASSVDVNQPQHFGDGTRLSIL.

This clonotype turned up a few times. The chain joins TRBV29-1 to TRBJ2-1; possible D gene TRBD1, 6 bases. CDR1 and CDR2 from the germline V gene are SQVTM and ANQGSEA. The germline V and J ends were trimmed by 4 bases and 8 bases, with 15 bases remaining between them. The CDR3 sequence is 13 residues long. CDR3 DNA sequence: TGCAGCGTTGGCCAGGGGTTTTTATATGAGCAGTTCTTC. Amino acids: CSVGQGFLYEQFF.

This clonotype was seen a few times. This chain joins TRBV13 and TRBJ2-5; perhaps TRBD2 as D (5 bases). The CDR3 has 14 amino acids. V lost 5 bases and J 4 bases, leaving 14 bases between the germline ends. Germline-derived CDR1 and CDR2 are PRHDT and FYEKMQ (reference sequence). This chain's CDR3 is CASSQRGSGETQYF. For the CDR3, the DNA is TGTGCCAGCAGCCAGAGAGGGAGCGGAGAGACCCAGTACTTC.

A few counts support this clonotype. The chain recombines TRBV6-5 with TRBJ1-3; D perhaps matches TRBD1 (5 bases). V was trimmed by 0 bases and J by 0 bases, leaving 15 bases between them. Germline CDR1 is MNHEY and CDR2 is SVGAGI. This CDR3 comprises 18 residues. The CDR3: CASSYSGQGRLSGNTIYF. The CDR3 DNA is TGTGCCAGCAGTTACTCCGGGCAGGGAAGGCTCTCTGGAAACACCATATATTTT.

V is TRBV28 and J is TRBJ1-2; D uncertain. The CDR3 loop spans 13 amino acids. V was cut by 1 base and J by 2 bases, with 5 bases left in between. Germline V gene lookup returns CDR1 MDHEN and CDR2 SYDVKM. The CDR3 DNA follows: TGTGCCAGCAGTTTATACGAGAACTATGGCTACACCTTC. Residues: CASSLYENYGYTF.

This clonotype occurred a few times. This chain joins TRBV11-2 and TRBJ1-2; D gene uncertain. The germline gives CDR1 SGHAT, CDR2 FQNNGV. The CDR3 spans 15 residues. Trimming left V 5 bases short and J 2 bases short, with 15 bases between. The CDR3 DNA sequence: TGTGCCAGCAGCCCCGGGCTAAAAACCAACTATGGCTACACCTTC. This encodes CASSPGLKTNYGYTF. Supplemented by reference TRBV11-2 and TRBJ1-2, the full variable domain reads EAGVAQSPRYKIIEKRQSVAFWCNPISGHATLYWYQQILGQGPKLLIQFQNNGVVDDSQLPKDRFSAERLKGVDSTLKIQPAKLEDSAVYLCASSPGLKTNYGYTFGSGTRLTVV.